A single sample gave rise to the 3 T cell receptor beta chains below, sequenced in a study of T cell responses to AZD1222 COVID-19 vaccine. The data were produced by immunoSEQ multiplex PCR, yet TCRdb's version contains in-frame clones alone and is incomplete. The table shows around 110,000 clones, with around 91% occurring only once. Sample: peripheral blood, taken on day 0 of AZD1222 vaccination. These receptors were obtained from an adult in good health.

In this sample, this clone turned up a few times. J is TRBJ1-5 and V is TRBV19; 7 bases align to TRBD1. Germline CDR1 reads LNHDA; CDR2 reads SQIVND (reference sequence). The CDR3 totals 15 residues. V was pared by 8 bases and J by 6 bases, with 13 bases of the junction left unmatched. CDR3 in DNA: TGTGCCAGTGGCCGGGGAGGGGGCAAGCGTCAGCCCCAGCATTTT. Translating it yields CASGRGGGKRQPQHF.

This chain uses TRBV2 with TRBJ2-3, with 15 bases that match TRBD2. Germline values: CDR1 SNHLY, CDR2 FYNNEI. V was pared by 5 bases and J by 0 bases, with 6 bases of the junction left unmatched. The CDR3 runs 18 residues. The CDR3 DNA reads TGTGCCAGCAGTCTCGGACTAGCGGGGGGGTCTAGCACAGATACGCAGTATTTT. Encoded protein: CASSLGLAGGSSTDTQYF.

V and J are TRBV6-5 and TRBJ1-1; no clear D gene. This CDR3 comprises 15 residues. CDR1 MNHEY and CDR2 SVGAGI come from the germline V gene. The V and J ends lost 1 base and 4 bases respectively, with 13 bases between them. CDR3 loop: CASSYYKGSGTEAFF. The CDR3 coding sequence is TGTGCCAGCAGTTACTACAAGGGTTCGGGCACTGAAGCTTTCTTT.